One and the same sample provided the 28 T cell receptor beta chains below, sequenced in a study of cytomegalovirus exposure and HLA in healthy donors (TCRdb year 2017). The library was produced with the immunoSEQ multiplex PCR assay. For the multiplex PCR, a mixture combining 60 forward primers for TCR Vbeta segments and 13 reverse primers for TCR Jbeta segments was used. In its TCRdb copy, this immuneACCESS table keeps in-frame sequences only and misses some clones. Where compared with another copy, unresolved V genes explain less than half of these, and the others have no known cause. The sample table holds roughly 100,000 clones. About 3% of the sample is in the top ten clones. The sample comprised PBMCs. These TCRs come from a middle-aged man in good health and CMV-seronegative.

The chain links TRBV5-1 to TRBJ2-3, with 8 bases that match TRBD2. The CDR3 consists of 16 residues. The trim removed 4 bases at V and 0 bases at J, leaving 7 bases unmatched. CDR1 SGHRS and CDR2 YFSETQ come from the germline V gene. The CDR3 sequence is CASSLTASGSTDTQYF. In DNA form, the CDR3 reads TGCGCCAGCAGCCTAACGGCTAGCGGGAGCACAGATACGCAGTATTTT. The full variable domain, in which reference TRBV5-1 and TRBJ2-3 provide the parts outside the CDR3, is KAGVTQTPRYLIKTRGQQVTLSCSPISGHRSVSWYQQTPGQGLQFLFEYFSETQRNKGNFPGRFSGRQFSNSRSEMNVSTLELGDSALYLCASSLTASGSTDTQYFGPGTRLTVL.

CDR3 nucleotide sequence: TGTGCCAGCAGTCCGGGCAGGCTAGCGGGATACGAGCAGTACTTC. Residues: CASSPGRLAGYEQYF. V is TRBV7-2 and J is TRBJ2-7, with TRBD2 matching 9 bases. J lost 4 bases, V lost 6 bases, and 10 bases had no gene match. The CDR3 extends over 15 amino acids. Germline values: CDR1 SGHTA, CDR2 FQGNSA.

The chain is built from TRBV4-2 and TRBJ1-2; 10 bases are a match to TRBD1. Germline V gene sequence: CDR1 LGHNA, CDR2 YNFKEQ. J gave up 4 bases and V 0 bases, and 5 bases lay outside the gene matches. The CDR3 is 16 residues long. The CDR3 protein is CASSQDWTGGGYGYTF. The CDR3, as DNA: TGTGCCAGCAGCCAAGATTGGACAGGGGGGGGCTATGGCTACACCTTC.

The chain employs TRBV30 and TRBJ1-4; 8 positions match TRBD1. Germline loops: CDR1 GTSNPN, CDR2 SVGIG (reference sequence). V lost 4 bases and J lost 7; bases outside the gene matches: 14. The CDR3 is made up of 16 amino acids. The CDR3 nucleotides are TGTGCCTGGAATGGGTATCAGGGGGCCCGTGGTGAAAAACTGTTTTTT. This sequence encodes CAWNGYQGARGEKLFF.

V usage is TRBV30 and J usage is TRBJ1-6; no reliable D call. CDR3 size: 12 residues. V was trimmed by 2 bases and J by 7 bases, leaving 6 bases between them. Germline V CDR1 and CDR2: GTSNPN, SVGIG (reference sequence). Written as DNA, the CDR3 is TGTGCCTGGAGTATCCTGAATTCACCCCTCCACTTT. Residues: CAWSILNSPLHF. Full variable domain (missing parts from reference TRBV30 and TRBJ1-6): SQTIHQWPATLVQPVGSPLSLECTVEGTSNPNLYWYRQAAGRGLQLLFYSVGIGQISSEVPQNLSASRPQDRQFILSSKKLLLSDSGFYLCAWSILNSPLHFGNGTRLTVT.

The chain links TRBV18 to TRBJ1-6; TRBD1 matches 8 bases. CDR1 and CDR2 from the germline V gene are KGHSH and LQKENI. V was pared by 2 bases and J by 6 bases, with 6 bases of the junction left unmatched. This CDR3 region has 16 residues. The CDR3 sequence: CASSPSPTGVNSPLHF. CDR3 nucleotide sequence: TGTGCCAGCTCACCAAGTCCGACAGGGGTTAATTCACCCCTCCACTTT.

V gene TRBV28 combines with J gene TRBJ1-5; 7 positions agree with TRBD1. V shed 5 bases, J shed 4 bases, and the junction held 8 bases outside the gene matches. The CDR3 runs 15 residues. Germline values: CDR1 MDHEN, CDR2 SYDVKM. This chain's CDR3 is CASSPLDRSNQPQHF. CDR3 DNA: TGTGCCAGCAGTCCCTTGGACAGGTCAAATCAGCCCCAGCATTTT.

J is TRBJ2-5 and V is TRBV5-4; D is possibly TRBD1 (6 bases). Trimming cost V 4 bases and J 1 base, with 11 bases left between them. The V gene's germline CDR1 is SGHNT and CDR2 YYREEE (reference sequence). This CDR3 has 14 residues. The CDR3 DNA is TGTGCCAGCAGCACCCCGACAGGCCAAGAGACCCAGTACTTC. Amino acids: CASSTPTGQETQYF. The whole variable domain, remainder taken from reference TRBV5-4 and TRBJ2-5, is ETGVTQSPTHLIKTRGQQVTLRCSSQSGHNTVSWYQQALGQGPQFIFQYYREEENGRGNFPPRFSGLQFPNYSSELNVNALELDDSALYLCASSTPTGQETQYFGPGTRLLVL.

V gene TRBV27 combines with J gene TRBJ2-3; maybe TRBD2 (6 bases). Germline V lookup: CDR1 MNHEY, CDR2 SMNVEV (reference sequence). Trimming took off 4 bases at V and 2 bases at J, with 19 bases between the two ends. The CDR3 covers 17 residues. The CDR3 bases are TGTGCCAGCAGTTCCTTATGGGGGGAGGCACACACAGATACGCAGTATTTT. It translates to CASSSLWGEAHTDTQYF.

J is TRBJ1-2 and V is TRBV2; the D gene is possibly TRBD1 (5 bases). With 7 bases removed from V and 0 bases from J, the gap between germline ends came to 12 bases. The germline V gene encodes CDR1 SNHLY and CDR2 FYNNEI. This CDR3 is built from 14 residues. CDR3 sequence reads: CASTREASNYGYTF. For the CDR3, the DNA is TGTGCCAGCACCAGGGAAGCGTCTAACTATGGCTACACCTTC. The entire variable domain, with the rest obtained from reference TRBV2 and TRBJ1-2, is as follows: EPEVTQTPSHQVTQMGQEVILRCVPISNHLYFYWYRQILGQKVEFLVSFYNNEISEKSEIFDDQFSVERPDGSNFTLKIRSTKLEDSAMYFCASTREASNYGYTFGSGTRLTVV.

The chain recombines TRBV6-4 with TRBJ2-1; D may be TRBD2 (6 bases). The CDR3 consists of 11 residues. Germline V gives CDR1 MRHNA, CDR2 SNTAGT. The V end lost 11 bases, the J end lost 1 base, and 6 bases lay between the germline ends. This CDR3 reads CAGGSYNEQFF. DNA for the CDR3: TGTGCCGGGGGGTCCTACAATGAGCAGTTCTTC.

The chain couples TRBV4-1 to TRBJ2-1, with D hard to call. Per germline, CDR1 MGHRA and CDR2 YSYEKL. CDR3 size: 16 residues. V was clipped by 2 bases and J by 0 bases, with 11 bases between them. In DNA, the CDR3 is TGCGCCAGCAGCCAACCGACGGAGAGCTCCTACAATGAGCAGTTCTTC. It is translated as CASSQPTESSYNEQFF.

The chain combines TRBV10-3 with TRBJ2-7, with D uncertain. Germline V lookup: CDR1 ENHRY, CDR2 SYGVKD. Trimming took off 6 bases at V and 0 bases at J, with 6 bases between the two ends. The CDR3 is 12 residues long. The CDR3, as DNA: TGTGCCATCAGACAAAGCTCCTACGAGCAGTACTTC. Translating gives CAIRQSSYEQYF.

The chain employs TRBV6-6 and TRBJ2-4, with 10 positions matching TRBD2. The CDR3 runs 15 residues. CDR1 MNHNY and CDR2 SVGAGI come from the germline V gene (reference sequence). V lost 10 bases to trimming and J lost 3 bases; unmatched junction nucleotides: 9. Here the CDR3 DNA reads TGTGCCACCTTTAGCGGGGGGATTGACAAAAACATTCAGTACTTC. It codes for CATFSGGIDKNIQYF.

J is TRBJ2-1 and V is TRBV9; D is perhaps TRBD1 (6 bases). CDR3 length: 17 amino acids. V gave up 1 base and J gave up 6 bases, with 20 bases separating them. The germline V gene encodes CDR1 SGDLS and CDR2 YYNGEE. The CDR3 bases are TGTGCCAGCAGCGTATCGACCGGGACAATGGGATCCAATGAGCAGTTCTTC. Amino acid sequence: CASSVSTGTMGSNEQFF.

The genes are TRBV7-9 and TRBJ2-7, with D possibly matching TRBD2 (6 bases). This CDR3 is 15 amino acids long. Trimming removed 4 bases at V and 5 bases at J, with 18 bases between. Germline-derived CDR1 and CDR2 are SEHNR and FQNEAQ (reference sequence). This CDR3 is CASSYSGVVGNEQYF. The CDR3 DNA is TGTGCCAGCAGCTACTCGGGGGTTGTTGGGAACGAGCAGTACTTC.

The genes are TRBV10-1 and TRBJ2-5; D gene ambiguous. V was cut by 0 bases and J by 5 bases, with 13 bases left in between. The V gene's germline CDR1 is WNHNN and CDR2 SYGVQD (reference sequence). The CDR3 sequence is 15 residues long. As DNA, the CDR3 is TGCGCCAGCAGTGAGTCAGGCCCTCCCGGGGAGACCCAGTACTTC. Translated: CASSESGPPGETQYF.

The rearrangement uses TRBV11-2 and TRBJ2-5; TRBD2 is a possible D gene (6 bases). Germline V CDR1 and CDR2: SGHAT, FQNNGV. The CDR3 contains 12 residues. Trimming stripped 1 base from V and 9 bases from J, with 9 bases between. This CDR3 reads CASSLGREAQYF. CDR3 nucleotides: TGTGCCAGCAGCTTAGGGAGGGAGGCCCAGTACTTC.

In DNA form, the CDR3 reads TGTGCCAGCAGCCAACAGGGGGGATTTGAAGCTTTCTTT. Its protein is CASSQQGGFEAFF. The rearrangement uses TRBV7-2 and TRBJ1-1, with 8 bases fitting TRBD1. Germline values: CDR1 SGHTA, CDR2 FQGNSA. V shed 5 bases, J shed 7 bases, and the junction held 6 bases outside the gene matches. The CDR3 totals 13 residues. Full variable domain (rest looked up from reference TRBV7-2 and TRBJ1-1): GAGVSQSPSNKVTEKGKDVELRCDPISGHTALYWYRQSLGQGLEFLIYFQGNSAPDKSGLPSDRFSAERTGGSVSTLTIQRTQQEDSAVYLCASSQQGGFEAFFGQGTRLTVV.

J is TRBJ2-3 and V is TRBV5-4; D is uncertain. This CDR3 comprises 15 residues. Trimming took 4 bases from V and 5 from J, leaving 17 bases between them. The germline V gene encodes CDR1 SGHNT and CDR2 YYREEE (reference sequence). The CDR3 DNA is TGTGCCAGCAGCGGCAGATTCTCCGAGGTAGATACGCAGTATTTT. Translated, it gives CASSGRFSEVDTQYF.

The V and J genes are TRBV23-1 and TRBJ2-7; TRBD1 aligns across 11 bases. TRBV23-1 is treated as an ORF (open reading frame) with a function not yet certain. V dropped 8 bases and J dropped 7; count of bases not matched to a gene: 13. The CDR3 has 15 amino acids. CDR3 protein: CASFFAGQGAREQYF. The CDR3 DNA follows: TGCGCCAGCTTTTTTGCAGGACAGGGGGCCCGGGAGCAGTACTTC.

The rearrangement links TRBV30 to TRBJ2-7, with D perhaps TRBD2 (6 bases). The germline V gene has CDR1 GTSNPN and CDR2 SVGIG (reference sequence). Trimming pared 3 bases from V and 6 bases from J, leaving 18 bases between. The CDR3 has 14 residues. In nucleotides, the CDR3 is TGTGCCTGGAGGGAGGGTTCCGTGCAGGGCGAGCAGTACTTC. Protein sequence: CAWREGSVQGEQYF.

The gene calls are TRBV4-3 and TRBJ2-2; perhaps TRBD2 as D (6 bases). The CDR3 loop spans 15 amino acids. The germline V gene encodes CDR1 LGHNA and CDR2 YSLEER. V gave up 3 bases and J gave up 5 bases, with 13 bases separating them. The CDR3 here is CASSQVGTHTGELFF. CDR3 bases: TGCGCCAGCAGCCAGGTCGGGACTCATACCGGGGAGCTGTTTTTT.

On this clone: One end of the junction does not line up with germline, which may come from a read error. The chain links TRBV5-4 to TRBJ2-7; the D gene is possibly TRBD2 (6 bases). Per germline, CDR1 SGHNT and CDR2 YYREEE (reference sequence). The CDR3 is made up of 14 amino acids. CDR3 nucleotides: TGTGCCAGCAGCTGGGACGGGAGCTCCTACGAGCAGCACTTC. This sequence encodes CASSWDGSSYEQHF.

The chain recombines TRBV13 with TRBJ2-1; the match to TRBD1 covers 7 bases. The trim removed 5 bases at V and 5 bases at J, leaving 12 bases unmatched. The germline gives CDR1 PRHDT, CDR2 FYEKMQ (reference sequence). The CDR3 has 16 residues. The CDR3 DNA sequence: TGTGCCAGCAGCACCCGACAGGGCAGGAGGCACAATGAGCAGTTCTTC. It is translated as CASSTRQGRRHNEQFF.

The chain is built from TRBV5-6 and TRBJ2-7; TRBD1 might be the D (6 bases). V was cut by 5 bases and J by 9 bases, with 12 bases left in between. Germline CDR1 is SGHDT and CDR2 is YYEEEE. This CDR3 contains 11 residues. The CDR3 DNA reads TGTGCCAGCAGTCAGGGGAACGGGCAGTACTTC. It is translated as CASSQGNGQYF.

This rearrangement joins TRBV27 to TRBJ2-3; 7 bases match TRBD2. V trimming: 6 bases; J trimming: 1 base; junction bases outside the gene matches: 10. Germline V gives CDR1 MNHEY, CDR2 SMNVEV (reference sequence). This CDR3 region has 16 residues. CDR3 sequence: CASRKEPGLRTDTQYF. CDR3 nucleotide sequence: TGTGCCAGCAGAAAGGAACCGGGACTACGCACAGATACGCAGTATTTT.

The chain is built from TRBV5-6 and TRBJ2-2; 11 bases agree with TRBD1. Germline assignment: CDR1 SGHDT and CDR2 YYEEEE. The CDR3 contains 15 residues. V shed 5 bases and J 4 bases; nucleotides not matched to a gene: 4. This CDR3 reads CASRPGTGGTGELFF. The CDR3 region has the DNA TGTGCCAGCAGACCCGGGACAGGGGGCACCGGGGAGCTGTTTTTT.